This T cell receptor beta chain stems from a study of blood T cell repertoires in COVID-19 (dated by TCRdb to about 2020). About the full investigation: The collaborator samples originated in the United States, Italy and Spain and spanned the acute and convalescent phases of COVID-19. A de-identified subject ID, COVID-19 status, age in years and sex were almost always included in the sample metadata. HLA class I and class II types, where available, came from metadata supplied by the sample provider rather than from assay-based typing. Samples came from the ongoing ImmuneRACE study (first 160 participants) plus 1,254 subjects from 6 global collaborators. The material from the prospective study consisted of cDNA or gDNA derived from T cells, B-cell-depleted T cells, or PBMCs. The dataset comprised deeply sampled blood TCRbeta repertoires from subjects exposed to, actively infected with, or recovered from COVID-19. A freely available public database, intended as a resource for researchers studying the immune response to SARS-CoV-2, is where the repertoires were released. Broad study findings and their caveats: Clinical and demographic metadata were provided uncurated, with the amount varying by source and participant.

CDR1 and CDR2 (SGHNT, YENEEA) derive from the germline V gene. Trimming removed 1 base from V and 6 bases from J, leaving 13 bases between the germline ends. The CDR3, cysteine through phenylalanine, is 15 amino acids long. Only the CDR3 DNA is retained, 45 bases long and in frame from the first base. TCRbeta CDR3 regions were amplified from genomic DNA using the immunoSEQ Assay, a bias-controlled multiplex PCR. Per the original workflow: Within the assay, amplification of reference gene primers was used to estimate how many nucleated cells each sample contained. Sequence reads were collapsed and filtered to measure the absolute abundance of every unique TCRbeta CDR3 rearrangement. Productive Simpson clonality was computed per sample as the square root of Simpson's diversity index over productive rearrangements. Entries here come from immuneACCESS through TCRdb and include only in-frame sequences with V and J called. Some clones fail to appear in such tables; in the studies checked, an unresolved V gene covers under half of the shortfall, and the cause of the remainder is unknown. V and J calls and clone size are given by that table; D and trimming were obtained from the DNA. The sample table lists about 100,000 clones, approximately 80% of them with a count of one. Around an eighth of the sample comes from the top ten.

Each collaborating institution followed its own protocols to collect whole blood in K2EDTA tubes. For TCRbeta analysis, collaborators shipped samples as frozen whole blood, isolated PBMCs, or DNA extracted from either of those sample types. This clone came up once. Its antigen remains undetermined. Base qualities are not recorded, but no much larger clone differs from it by a single base. Sample: peripheral blood. The sequence is built from TRBV11-3 and TRBJ2-1; TRBD1 is perhaps the D gene, given 6 matching bases. This sequence was found in a woman between 65 and 79 years old with acute or convalescent COVID-19. In nucleotide form, the sequence is TGTGCCAGCAGCTTAGGGGCAGGGGCGCTCAATGAGCAGTTCTTC. Its product reads: CASSLGAGALNEQFF.